This T cell receptor (beta chain) emerged from a study of T cells after yellow fever vaccination. This clonotype was found many times. TCRdb independently ran MiXCR on the 5' RACE reads; one entry per CDR3 protein. Among 300,000 to 450,000 distinct CDR3 sequences listed, roughly 8% were seen once. The CDR3 sequence is 15 residues long. With 1 base removed from V and 0 bases from J, the gap between germline ends came to 10 bases. CDR1 is LGHNA, CDR2 YSLEER, per germline. The chain uses TRBV4-3 and TRBJ2-7; D is unclear. The TCR sequence derives from a man younger than 35 who received the YFV17D yellow fever vaccine. The material was PBMCs, obtained roughly 45 days after the first yellow fever vaccination. The CDR3 spells CASSQVIASSYEQYF. The CDR3 DNA is TGCGCCAGCAGCCAAGTCATCGCCAGCTCCTACGAGCAGTACTTC.